This TCR beta chain is drawn from a study of molecular identifiers for immune sequencing clone quantification. This clonotype has at least ten counts. Its target is unknown. With 0 bases removed from V and 6 bases from J, the gap between germline ends came to 15 bases. The CDR3 sequence is 15 residues long. Germline CDR1 reads LGHNA; CDR2 reads YSLEER. General study points: Over 97% of effector molecules, yet under 1% of naive-cell molecules, were held by clones above 20 RNA copies. Barcode sharing among identical TCR molecules could make large clones appear smaller. Spiked Jurkat TCR RNA equivalent to one cell reportedly surfaced among about a million naive cells.

Generation of bulk TCR libraries relied on previously described methods and listed TCR primers. TCRdb reprocessed the PCR reads with MiXCR, giving one entry per CDR3 protein. Of roughly 320,000 distinct CDR3 sequences in the sample, about a fifth were seen once. The genes are TRBV4-3 and TRBJ2-7; no reliable D call. The receptor was isolated from a human donor in good health. Some libraries in this study had Jurkat cell RNA spiked in. Sequences were obtained from naive CD8+ T cells from blood, with Jurkat cell RNA spiked in. Subset defined: FACS-sorted CD8+CD4-CCR7+CD45RA+ naive T cells. The CDR3 loop reads CASSQDQTLLFEQYF. The CDR3 DNA reads TGCGCCAGCAGCCAAGATCAGACATTACTTTTCGAGCAGTACTTC.